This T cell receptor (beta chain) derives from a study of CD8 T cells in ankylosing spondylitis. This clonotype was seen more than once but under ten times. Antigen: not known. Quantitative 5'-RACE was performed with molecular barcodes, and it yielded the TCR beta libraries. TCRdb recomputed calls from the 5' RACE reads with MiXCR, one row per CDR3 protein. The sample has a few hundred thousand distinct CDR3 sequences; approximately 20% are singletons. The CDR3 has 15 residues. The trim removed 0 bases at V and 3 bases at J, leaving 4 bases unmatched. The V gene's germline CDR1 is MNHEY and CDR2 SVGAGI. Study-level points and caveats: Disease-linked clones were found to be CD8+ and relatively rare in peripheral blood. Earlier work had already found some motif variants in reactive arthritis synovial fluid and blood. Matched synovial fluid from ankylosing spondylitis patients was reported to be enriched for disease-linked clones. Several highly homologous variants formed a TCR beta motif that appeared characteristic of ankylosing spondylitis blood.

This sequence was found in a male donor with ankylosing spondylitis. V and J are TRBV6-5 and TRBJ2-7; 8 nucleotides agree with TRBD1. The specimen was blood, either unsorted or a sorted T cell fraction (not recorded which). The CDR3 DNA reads TGTGCCAGCAGTTACTCGGGGGACAGGCTCTACGAGCAGTACTTC. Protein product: CASSYSGDRLYEQYF.